This is a list of T cell receptor beta chains from one sample in a study of blood T cell repertoires in COVID-19. Here immunoSEQ multiplex PCR was the method, and the copy in TCRdb shows in-frame clones only, minus some. This table has approximately 250,000 clones, 84% appearing once. Sequenced material: peripheral blood. The receptors stem from a human donor in a cohort sampled during active COVID-19. Both conserved end residues are part of each CDR3. A D gene is named only where the DNA matches it firmly. Not every row has a clone size; where given, it reads once, few, many or a size class.

d_call: .; clone_size: .; v_call: TRBV5-4; j_call: TRBJ1-1; cdr3_nt: TGTGCCAGCACCCGGGGGTCCCAGAACACTGAAGCTTTCTTT; cdr3_aa: CASTRGSQNTEAFF
d_call: .; clone_size: once; v_call: TRBV29-1; j_call: TRBJ1-2; cdr3_nt: TGCAGCGTTGGGTCTACAGGGAGTAGTCCCTATGGCTACACCTTC; cdr3_aa: CSVGSTGSSPYGYTF
d_call: TRBD1; clone_size: .; v_call: TRBV11-2; j_call: TRBJ1-1; cdr3_nt: TGTGCCAGCAGCCCGGGACAGCCTAGGGGCACTGAAGCTTTCTTT; cdr3_aa: CASSPGQPRGTEAFF
d_call: TRBD1; clone_size: once; v_call: TRBV27; j_call: TRBJ1-2; cdr3_nt: TGTGCCAGCAAGTTCCAGGGGGCGCAGAACTATGGCTACACCTTC; cdr3_aa: CASKFQGAQNYGYTF
d_call: .; clone_size: .; v_call: TRBV18; j_call: TRBJ2-5; cdr3_nt: TGTGCCAGCTCACTAATAGGGAGGATCCAAGAGACCCAGTACTTC; cdr3_aa: CASSLIGRIQETQYF
d_call: .; clone_size: .; v_call: TRBV7-9; j_call: TRBJ1-4; cdr3_nt: TGTGCCAGCAGCTTAAAGGCGGAGGGGAGGGAAAAACTGTTTTTT; cdr3_aa: CASSLKAEGREKLFF
d_call: .; clone_size: few; v_call: TRBV12-3/TRBV12-4; j_call: TRBJ2-5; cdr3_nt: TGTGCCAGCAGCCTTCAGTCGACCCAGTACTTC; cdr3_aa: CASSLQSTQYF
d_call: TRBD2; clone_size: .; v_call: TRBV10-2; j_call: TRBJ2-3; cdr3_nt: TGCGCCAGCAGTGGTGAAGCGGGGGTCACAGATACGCAGTATTTT; cdr3_aa: CASSGEAGVTDTQYF
d_call: TRBD1; clone_size: .; v_call: TRBV19; j_call: TRBJ1-5; cdr3_nt: TGTGCCAGTAGTCCCCGGGACAGGGGGAATAGCAATCAGCCCCAGCATTTT; cdr3_aa: CASSPRDRGNSNQPQHF
d_call: .; clone_size: .; v_call: TRBV5-1; j_call: TRBJ1-1; cdr3_nt: TGCGCCAGCAGCCCGGCCGGGTCAGGGGCCACTGAAGCTTTCTTT; cdr3_aa: CASSPAGSGATEAFF
d_call: TRBD2; clone_size: .; v_call: TRBV11-2; j_call: TRBJ2-5; cdr3_nt: TGTGCCAGCAGCTTAGATGGACTAGCGGGGGTGAGGGCAGAGACCCAGTACTTC; cdr3_aa: CASSLDGLAGVRAETQYF
d_call: .; clone_size: .; v_call: TRBV4-2; j_call: TRBJ2-3; cdr3_nt: TGTGCCAGCAGCCGCGGAGTAGACTCAGATACGCAGTATTTT; cdr3_aa: CASSRGVDSDTQYF
d_call: .; clone_size: .; v_call: TRBV19; j_call: TRBJ2-2; cdr3_nt: TGTGCCAGTAATGGGGCGGCGAACACCGGGGAGCTGTTTTTT; cdr3_aa: CASNGAANTGELFF
d_call: TRBD1; clone_size: .; v_call: TRBV9; j_call: TRBJ2-2; cdr3_nt: TGCGCCAGCAGCGTCGGGACAGGGGGTCGGAACACCGGGGAGCTGTTTTTT; cdr3_aa: CASSVGTGGRNTGELFF
d_call: TRBD2; clone_size: many; v_call: TRBV10-3; j_call: TRBJ2-1; cdr3_nt: TGTGCCATCAGCCCCGGACTAGCGGGGGTGTCAAAAAATGAGCAGTTCTTC; cdr3_aa: CAISPGLAGVSKNEQFF
d_call: .; clone_size: .; v_call: TRBV5-1; j_call: TRBJ1-1; cdr3_nt: TGCGCCAGCAGCTTGTTGGGGGGAAGAACGTTGAACACTGAAGCTTTCTTT; cdr3_aa: CASSLLGGRTLNTEAFF
d_call: .; clone_size: .; v_call: TRBV6-2/TRBV6-3; j_call: TRBJ1-2; cdr3_nt: TGTGCCAGCAGTTACTCGGCAGACTATGGCTACACCTTC; cdr3_aa: CASSYSADYGYTF
d_call: .; clone_size: few; v_call: TRBV7-3; j_call: TRBJ2-1; cdr3_nt: TGTGCCAGCAGCTTTATACGGGTAGATGAGCAGTTCTTC; cdr3_aa: CASSFIRVDEQFF
d_call: .; clone_size: .; v_call: TRBV9; j_call: TRBJ2-3; cdr3_nt: TGTGCCAGCAGCGTAGAAACCCCCTCCGGTACGCAGTATTTT; cdr3_aa: CASSVETPSGTQYF
d_call: TRBD1; clone_size: .; v_call: TRBV11-2; j_call: TRBJ2-5; cdr3_nt: TGTGCCAGCAGCTTCGGGACAGGGGGCGCGGAGACCCAGTACTTC; cdr3_aa: CASSFGTGGAETQYF
d_call: .; clone_size: .; v_call: TRBV25-1; j_call: TRBJ1-4; cdr3_nt: TGTGCCAGCAGTGGAGTTGAAAAACTGTTTTTT; cdr3_aa: CASSGVEKLFF
d_call: .; clone_size: .; v_call: TRBV7-8; j_call: TRBJ1-2; cdr3_nt: TGTGCCAGCAGCTTAGCGGGCGGAGGGGTCGGCTACACCTTC; cdr3_aa: CASSLAGGGVGYTF
d_call: .; clone_size: .; v_call: TRBV16; j_call: TRBJ2-2; cdr3_nt: TGTGCCAGCAGCCCTCGGGGGTGGAACACCGGGGAGCTGTTTTTT; cdr3_aa: CASSPRGWNTGELFF